The entry below gives a single TCR beta chain sequence along with its context. The antigen is not known. This sample stems from a study of PD-1 blockade in classical Hodgkin lymphoma. Brentuximab vedotin exposure varied among the patients, all of whom had relapsed after autologous stem cell transplantation. Some clones are missing from TCRdb's copy, which holds only in-frame ones; the method was immunoSEQ multiplex PCR. The table has about 110,000 clones, about 89% seen once. General study points: The CD4+ diversity rise by C4D1 was clearest in complete responders. Reports described newly diagnosed patients as having lower baseline TCR diversity than healthy donors.

The CDR3 is made up of 11 amino acids. Germline lookup yields CDR1 DFQATT and CDR2 SNEGSKA (reference sequence). This clonotype originated in a human donor with classical Hodgkin lymphoma. The sequencing here drew on peripheral blood mononuclear cells (PBMCs), taken before the second cycle of nivolumab. The gene calls are TRBV20-1 and TRBJ1-1; D unclear. Here the CDR3 DNA reads TGCAGCAAACACCAGAACACTGAAGCTTTCTTT. Protein product: CSKHQNTEAFF.